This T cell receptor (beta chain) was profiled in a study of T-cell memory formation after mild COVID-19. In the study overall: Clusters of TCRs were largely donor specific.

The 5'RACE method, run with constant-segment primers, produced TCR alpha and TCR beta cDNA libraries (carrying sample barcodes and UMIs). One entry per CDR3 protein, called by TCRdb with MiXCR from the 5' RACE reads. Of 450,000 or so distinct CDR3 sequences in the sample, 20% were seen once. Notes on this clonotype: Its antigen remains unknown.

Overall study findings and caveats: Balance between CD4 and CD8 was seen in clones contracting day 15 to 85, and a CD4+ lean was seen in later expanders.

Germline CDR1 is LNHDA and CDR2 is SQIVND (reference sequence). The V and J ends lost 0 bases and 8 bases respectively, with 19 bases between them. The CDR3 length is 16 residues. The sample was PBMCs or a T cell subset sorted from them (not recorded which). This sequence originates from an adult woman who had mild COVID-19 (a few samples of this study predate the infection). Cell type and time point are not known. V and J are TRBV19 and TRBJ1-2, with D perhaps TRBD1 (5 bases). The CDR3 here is CASSIDQRQRLEGYTF. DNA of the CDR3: TGTGCCAGTAGTATAGATCAGCGACAGAGATTAGAGGGCTACACCTTC.